This TCR beta chain was recovered during a study of blood T cell repertoires in COVID-19. Study as a whole: The United States, Italy and Spain provided the acute and convalescent COVID-19 samples.

Here immunoSEQ multiplex PCR was the method, and the copy in TCRdb shows in-frame clones only, minus some. The table shows some 76,000 clones, with around 79% occurring only once. The count of this clone is one. Trimming stripped 2 bases from V and 6 bases from J, with 19 bases between. Germline assignment: CDR1 KGHDR and CDR2 SFDVKD. CDR3 size: 16 residues. The rearrangement uses TRBV24-1 and TRBJ2-7, with D possibly TRBD2 on 6 matching bases. The sequence was obtained from a middle-aged man with acute or convalescent COVID-19. Sequenced input: peripheral blood. The CDR3 spells CATSDSKGTSVSEQYF. CDR3 in DNA: TGTGCCACCAGTGATTCGAAGGGGACTTCGGTCTCCGAGCAGTACTTC.